Listed below are T cell receptor beta chains from one sample, sequenced in a study of radiation and T cells in renal cell carcinoma. Clones were sequenced by immunoSEQ multiplex PCR, and TCRdb holds only the in-frame ones, with some missing. The sample shows about 150,000 clones, around nine tenths of them seen only once. This material consisted of blood, taken from a patient whose treatment included radiotherapy and nephrectomy. The receptors were sampled from a woman in her forties or fifties with renal cell carcinoma. Both conserved end residues are part of each CDR3.

v_gene	len	j_gene	CDR3aa
TRBV2	14	TRBJ2-1	CASSGLAGGRTKFF
TRBV19	12	TRBJ2-1	CASSLSYNEQFF
TRBV19	14	TRBJ2-7	CASSRGGSSYEQYF
TRBV29-1	13	TRBJ1-1	CSVPRDRAPEAFF
TRBV4-3	14	TRBJ1-1	CASSQDSRNTEAFF
TRBV6-5	16	TRBJ2-1	CASSYPRGRASNEQFF
TRBV6-6	12	TRBJ2-7	CASSKLNYEQYF
TRBV7-9	14	TRBJ2-5	CASSFFERWETQYF
TRBV6-1	17	TRBJ1-4	CASSETTGGSTNEKLFF
TRBV19	12	TRBJ2-3	CASSISTDTQYF
TRBV6-5	16	TRBJ2-7	CASSYRASGGPYEQYF
TRBV5-6	17	TRBJ1-3	CASSLAIGVYSGNTIYF
TRBV10-1	13	TRBJ1-1	CASMERMNTEAFF